The 6 T cell receptor beta chains reported below all come from one sample, sequenced in a study of T cell responses to AZD1222 COVID-19 vaccine. Libraries were prepared by immunoSEQ multiplex PCR; TCRdb keeps only in-frame clonotypes and omits some of them. The sample shows over 120,000 clones, over 90% of them seen only once. The starting material was peripheral blood, obtained on day 0 of AZD1222 vaccination. These receptors all stem from an adult in good health.

The chain employs TRBV4-1 and TRBJ2-7; TRBD2 agrees at 11 bases. Germline CDR1 reads MGHRA; CDR2 reads YSYEKL. V was pared by 1 base and J by 3 bases, with 8 bases of the junction left unmatched. The CDR3 is made up of 17 amino acids. The CDR3 region is CASSQAFSGLAVYEQYF. CDR3 in DNA: TGCGCCAGCAGCCAAGCCTTTTCGGGACTAGCGGTCTACGAGCAGTACTTC.

The rearrangement joins TRBV5-4 to TRBJ1-1; TRBD1 agrees at 7 bases. CDR3 length: 14 residues. Germline trimming cut 4 bases from V and 5 bases from J; bases unmatched to any gene: 8. The germline V gene encodes CDR1 SGHNT and CDR2 YYREEE (reference sequence). DNA of the CDR3: TGTGCCAGCAGCACAGTACAGGGGAGGACTGAAGCTTTCTTT. Protein: CASSTVQGRTEAFF.

The chain is built from TRBV24-1 and TRBJ2-5; D not resolved. The CDR3 is 15 residues long. In germline, CDR1 is KGHDR, CDR2 SFDVKD. Trimming took 1 base from V and 0 from J, leaving 8 bases between them. The CDR3 sequence is CATSDFDRNQETQYF. In nucleotides, the CDR3 is TGTGCCACCAGTGATTTTGACCGGAACCAAGAGACCCAGTACTTC.

CDR3 loop: CASSLQGSKDYGYTF. The CDR3 nucleotides are TGCGCCAGCAGCCTTCAGGGTTCGAAGGACTATGGCTACACCTTC. This chain uses TRBV5-1 with TRBJ1-2; maybe TRBD1 (5 bases). Germline CDR1 and CDR2: SGHRS and YFSETQ. The CDR3 is 15 residues long. V was pared by 4 bases and J by 3 bases, with 16 bases between.

This chain links TRBV9 with TRBJ2-2; D ambiguous. V lost 0 bases to trimming and J lost 2 bases, with 11 bases between them. Germline V gene lookup returns CDR1 SGDLS and CDR2 YYNGEE. The CDR3 covers 16 residues. Here the CDR3 DNA reads TGTGCCAGCAGCGTAGTAGGTAGCTCCAACACCGGGGAGCTGTTTTTT. Translation: CASSVVGSSNTGELFF. The complete variable domain, with remaining parts taken from reference TRBV9 and TRBJ2-2, reads DSGVTQTPKHLITATGQRVTLRCSPRSGDLSVYWYQQSLDQGLQFLIQYYNGEERAKGNILERFSAQQFPDLHSELNLSSLELGDSALYFCASSVVGSSNTGELFFGEGSRLTVL.

Worth noting for this clone: A read error may produce the germline difference seen at one junction end. This rearrangement joins TRBV2 to TRBJ1-4, with 9 bases fitting TRBD1. CDR1 SNHLY and CDR2 FYNNEI come from the germline V gene. The CDR3 extends over 14 amino acids. The CDR3 sequence: CASSEALRGTGRAF. The CDR3 DNA is TGTGCCAGCAGTGAAGCGCTTCGGGGGACAGGGAGGGCTTTT. Filled out from reference TRBV2 and TRBJ1-4, the complete variable domain reads EPEVTQTPSHQVTQMGQEVILRCVPISNHLYFYWYRQILGQKVEFLVSFYNNEISEKSEIFDDQFSVERPDGSNFTLKIRSTKLEDSAMYFCASSEALRGTGRAFGSGTQLSVL.